This T cell receptor (beta chain) was identified in a study of blood T cell repertoires in COVID-19. Study in general: Samples came from the United States, Italy and Spain, spanning acute and convalescent COVID-19. From T cells, B-cell-depleted T cells, or PBMCs came the material, which was cDNA or gDNA.

The V and J ends lost 0 bases and 0 bases respectively, with 10 bases between them. CDR3 length equals 16 residues. Germline CDR1 SGHTA, CDR2 FQGNSA. Original processing notes: Nucleated cell number was recorded as an estimate derived from reference gene primer amplification. Here immunoSEQ multiplex PCR was the method, and the copy in TCRdb shows in-frame clones only, minus some. That table supplies the V and J calls and clone size; D and trimming were determined from the DNA. In the table there are 25,000 to 35,000 clones, roughly nine tenths of which are singletons. The chain joins TRBV7-2 to TRBJ2-3, with TRBD2 as a possible D gene (6 bases). This TCR came from a human donor in a cohort sampled during active COVID-19. The specimen sequenced was peripheral blood. In nucleotides, the CDR3 is TGTGCCAGCAGCTTAGCCGGGAGAGCTAGCACAGATACGCAGTATTTT. Amino acid sequence: CASSLAGRASTDTQYF.